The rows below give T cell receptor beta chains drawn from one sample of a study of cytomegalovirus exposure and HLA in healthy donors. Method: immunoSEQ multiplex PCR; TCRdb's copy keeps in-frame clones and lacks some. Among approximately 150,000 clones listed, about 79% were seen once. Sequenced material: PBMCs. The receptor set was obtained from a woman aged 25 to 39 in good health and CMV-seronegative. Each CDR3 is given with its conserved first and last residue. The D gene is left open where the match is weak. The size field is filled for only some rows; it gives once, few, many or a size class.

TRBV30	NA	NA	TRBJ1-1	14	TGTGCCTGGAGAAGGGAACAGGCGAACACTGAAGCTTTCTTT	CAWRREQANTEAFF
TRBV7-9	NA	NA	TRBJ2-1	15	TGTGCCAGCAGCCCAAAGACAGACCCCAACAATGAGCAGTTCTTC	CASSPKTDPNNEQFF
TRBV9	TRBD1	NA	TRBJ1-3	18	TGTGCCAGCAGCGTAGCCAATCCGACAGGGAATTCTGGAAACACCATATATTTT	CASSVANPTGNSGNTIYF
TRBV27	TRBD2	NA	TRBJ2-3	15	TGTGCCAGCAGCCCAACTAGCGGGGGGGAAGATACGCAGTATTTT	CASSPTSGGEDTQYF
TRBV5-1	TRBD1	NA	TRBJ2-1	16	TGCGCCAGCAGCCACGGTCGACAGGGGGCGCACAATGAGCAGTTCTTC	CASSHGRQGAHNEQFF
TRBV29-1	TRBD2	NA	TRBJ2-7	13	TGCAGCGTTGAAAGTAGCGGGGCCTACGAGCAGTACTTC	CSVESSGAYEQYF
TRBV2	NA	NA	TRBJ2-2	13	TGTGCCAGCAATAGCGGGAACACCGGGGAGCTGTTTTTT	CASNSGNTGELFF
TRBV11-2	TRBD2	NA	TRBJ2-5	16	TGTGCCAGCAGGGCGGGGACTAGCGGGGGGGAAGAGACCCAGTACTTC	CASRAGTSGGEETQYF
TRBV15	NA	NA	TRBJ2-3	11	TGTGCCACCAGCAGGGGGCAAGGAGTGTATTTT	CATSRGQGVYF
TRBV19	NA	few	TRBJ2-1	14	TGTGCCAGTAGGGGGCGGATGGGTTACAATGAGCAGTTCTTC	CASRGRMGYNEQFF
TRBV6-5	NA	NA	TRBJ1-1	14	TGTGCCAGCACCCATCCACAGGGTCGGACTGAAGCTTTCTTT	CASTHPQGRTEAFF
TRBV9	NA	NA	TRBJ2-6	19	TGTGCCAGCAGCCCAAGGGGAGGGGGGACCCCTCCTGGGGCCAACGTCCTGACTTTC	CASSPRGGGTPPGANVLTF
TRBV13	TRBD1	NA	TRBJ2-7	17	TGTGCCAGCAGCTCCCCCCTCTCCGGGACAGGGGACCACGAGCAGTACTTC	CASSSPLSGTGDHEQYF
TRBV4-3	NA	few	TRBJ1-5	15	TGCGCCAGCAGCCAAGATTGGGACAACAATCAGCCCCAGCATTTT	CASSQDWDNNQPQHF
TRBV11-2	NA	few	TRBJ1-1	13	TGTGCCAGCAGCTCCTCCCTACAGAAAGAAGCTTTCTTT	CASSSSLQKEAFF
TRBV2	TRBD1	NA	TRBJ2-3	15	TGTGCCAGCAGTGAAACGGGACAGAGCACAGATACGCAGTATTTT	CASSETGQSTDTQYF
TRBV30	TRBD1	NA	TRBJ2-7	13	TGTGCCTGGAGTCACAGGGGGCTCGAAGAGCAGTACTTC	CAWSHRGLEEQYF
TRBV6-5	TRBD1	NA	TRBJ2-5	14	TGTGCGACGGGGAGAGGGGGCAACCAAGAGACCCAGTACTTC	CATGRGGNQETQYF
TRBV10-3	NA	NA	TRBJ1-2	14	TGTGCCATCAGTTTACAGGCTTCGGCGGGAGGCTACACCTTC	CAISLQASAGGYTF
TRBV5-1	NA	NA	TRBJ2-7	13	TGCGCCAGCAGCTTGCCTAGCTCCTACGAGCAGTACTTC	CASSLPSSYEQYF
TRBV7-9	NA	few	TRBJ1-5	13	TGTGCCAGCAGCTTAGACGGTTTTTCGCCCCAGCATTTT	CASSLDGFSPQHF
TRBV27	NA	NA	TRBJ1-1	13	TGTGCCAGCATTCCTGCGAGGAACACTGAAGCTTTCTTT	CASIPARNTEAFF
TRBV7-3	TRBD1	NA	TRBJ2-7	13	TGTGCCACCGCGAGGGGACAGGGAACCGAGCAGTACTTC	CATARGQGTEQYF
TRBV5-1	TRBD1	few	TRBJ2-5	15	TGCGCCAGCAGCAGGACAGGGGCCGATCAAGAGACCCAGTACTTC	CASSRTGADQETQYF
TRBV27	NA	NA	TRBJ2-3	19	TGTGCCAGCAGCTTTATGGCCCAGCAGGGGAGGGTGGGCACAGATACGCAGTATTTT	CASSFMAQQGRVGTDTQYF
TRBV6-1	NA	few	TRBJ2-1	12	TGTGCCAGCAGTGAAGTGTCAGTTGAGCAGTTCTTC	CASSEVSVEQFF
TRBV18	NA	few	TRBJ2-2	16	TGTGCCAGCTCACCTTTGAGGGCACGGGGCACCGGGGAGCTGTTTTTT	CASSPLRARGTGELFF
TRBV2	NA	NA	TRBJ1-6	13	TGTGCCAGCAGTGACGTTAATAATTCACCCCTCCACTTT	CASSDVNNSPLHF
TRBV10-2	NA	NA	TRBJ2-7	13	TGCGCCAGCAGGCCCACAGTTGTCTACGAGCAGTACTTC	CASRPTVVYEQYF
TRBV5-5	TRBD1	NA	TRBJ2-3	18	TGTGCCAGCAGCCCCAATACAGGGGGGAGGCGAAGCACAGATACGCAGTATTTT	CASSPNTGGRRSTDTQYF
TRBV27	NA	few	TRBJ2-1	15	TGTGCCAGCAGTTTAAAGGGGGTATTCGGCAATGAGCAGTTCTTC	CASSLKGVFGNEQFF
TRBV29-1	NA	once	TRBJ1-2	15	TGCAGCGTCTGGACAAGGGCTAACGTGAACTATGGCTACACCTTC	CSVWTRANVNYGYTF
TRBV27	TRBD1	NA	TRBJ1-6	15	TGTGCCAGCAGTTTAGACAGGGCAATGTATTCACCCCTCCACTTT	CASSLDRAMYSPLHF
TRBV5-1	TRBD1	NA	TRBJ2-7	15	TGCGCCAGCAGCTTCCCCGGGACAGGGTCCTACGAGCAGTACTTC	CASSFPGTGSYEQYF
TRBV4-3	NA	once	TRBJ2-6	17	TGCGCCAGCAGCCTAACCGGGTCACAAACCGGGGCCAACGTCCTGACTTTC	CASSLTGSQTGANVLTF
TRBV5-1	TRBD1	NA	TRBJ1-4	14	TGCGCCAGCAGCTTTCAGGGGGCTTCTGAAAAACTGTTTTTT	CASSFQGASEKLFF
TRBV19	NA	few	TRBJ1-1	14	TGTGCCAGTAGTATGGGGGGGTTGAACACTGAAGCTTTCTTT	CASSMGGLNTEAFF
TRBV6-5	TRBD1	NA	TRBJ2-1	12	TGTGCCACGACAGGGTTGGGCAATGAGCAGTTCTTC	CATTGLGNEQFF
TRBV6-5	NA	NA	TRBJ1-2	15	TGTGCCAGCAGTTACTCAGGAGAGTTAAACTATGGCTACACCTTC	CASSYSGELNYGYTF
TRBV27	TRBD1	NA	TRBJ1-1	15	TGTGCCAGCAGGCTGGACAGGTTGATGAACACTGAAGCTTTCTTT	CASRLDRLMNTEAFF